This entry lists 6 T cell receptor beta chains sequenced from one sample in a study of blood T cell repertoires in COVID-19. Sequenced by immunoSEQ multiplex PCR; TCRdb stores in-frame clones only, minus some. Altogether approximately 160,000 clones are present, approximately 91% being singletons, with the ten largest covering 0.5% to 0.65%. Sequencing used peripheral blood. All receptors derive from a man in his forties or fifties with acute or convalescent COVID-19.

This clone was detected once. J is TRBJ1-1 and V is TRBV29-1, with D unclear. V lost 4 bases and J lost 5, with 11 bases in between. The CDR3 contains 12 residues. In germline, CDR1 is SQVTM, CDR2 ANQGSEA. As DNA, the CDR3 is TGCAGCGTTGCGTATGAGGGTACTGAAGCTTTCTTT. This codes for CSVAYEGTEAFF.

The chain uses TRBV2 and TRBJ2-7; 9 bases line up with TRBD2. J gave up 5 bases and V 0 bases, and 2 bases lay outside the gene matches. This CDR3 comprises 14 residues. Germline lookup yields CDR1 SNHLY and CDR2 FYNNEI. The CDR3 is CASSEASGSNEQYF. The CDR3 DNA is TGTGCCAGCAGTGAAGCTAGCGGGAGTAACGAGCAGTACTTC. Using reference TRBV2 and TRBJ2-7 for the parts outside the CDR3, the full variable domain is EPEVTQTPSHQVTQMGQEVILRCVPISNHLYFYWYRQILGQKVEFLVSFYNNEISEKSEIFDDQFSVERPDGSNFTLKIRSTKLEDSAMYFCASSEASGSNEQYFGPGTRLTVT.

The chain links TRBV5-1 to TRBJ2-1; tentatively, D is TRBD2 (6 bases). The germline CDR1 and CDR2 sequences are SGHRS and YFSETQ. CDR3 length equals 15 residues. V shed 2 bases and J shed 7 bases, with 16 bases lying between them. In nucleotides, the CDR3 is TGCGCCAGCAGCTTAGAGGGGACTTCTGGGAATGAGCAGTTCTTC. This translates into CASSLEGTSGNEQFF. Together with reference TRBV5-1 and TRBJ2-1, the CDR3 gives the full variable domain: KAGVTQTPRYLIKTRGQQVTLSCSPISGHRSVSWYQQTPGQGLQFLFEYFSETQRNKGNFPGRFSGRQFSNSRSEMNVSTLELGDSALYLCASSLEGTSGNEQFFGPGTRLTVL.

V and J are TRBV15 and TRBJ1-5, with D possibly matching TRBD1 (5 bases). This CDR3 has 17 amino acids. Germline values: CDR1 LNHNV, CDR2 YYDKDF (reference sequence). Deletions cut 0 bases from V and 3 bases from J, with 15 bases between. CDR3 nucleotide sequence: TGTGCCACCAGCAGAGATCGGGGGGTTAGGAACAATCAGCCCCAGCATTTT. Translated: CATSRDRGVRNNQPQHF.

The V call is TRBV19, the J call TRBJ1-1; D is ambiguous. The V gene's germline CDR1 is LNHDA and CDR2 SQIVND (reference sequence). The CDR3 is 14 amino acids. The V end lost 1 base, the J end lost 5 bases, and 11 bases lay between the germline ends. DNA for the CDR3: TGTGCCAGTAGTATAGTCTCGGGAAAAACTGAAGCTTTCTTT. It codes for CASSIVSGKTEAFF.

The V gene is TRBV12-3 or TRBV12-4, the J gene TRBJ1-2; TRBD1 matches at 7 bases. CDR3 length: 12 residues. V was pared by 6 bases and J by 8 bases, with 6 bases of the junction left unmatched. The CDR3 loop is CASRPQGYGYTF. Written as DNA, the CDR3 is TGTGCCAGCAGACCACAGGGGTACGGCTACACCTTC.